This T cell receptor (beta chain) was retrieved from a study of cytomegalovirus exposure and HLA in healthy donors. Regarding the study as a whole: In most subjects, TCR beta sequences reportedly gave accurate predictions of HLA-A and HLA-B alleles.

The germline V gene encodes CDR1 SGHNT and CDR2 YENEEA. V shed 5 bases and J shed 6 bases, with 17 bases lying between them. The CDR3 runs to 15 residues. Regarding this clone: The antigen is unknown.

Amplification used 60 Vbeta primers and 13 Jbeta primers. The table came from immunoSEQ multiplex PCR; TCRdb's copy has only in-frame clones and leaves some out. The sample lists roughly 120,000 clones; 75% to 80% were seen once. This TCR derives from a woman under 40 in good health and CMV-seropositive. The rearrangement links TRBV11-3 to TRBJ2-1; D may be TRBD2 (6 bases). Sequencing was performed on PBMCs. In DNA form, the CDR3 reads TGTGCCAGCAGCCCCGGGACTCTGATGGCCAATGAGCAGTTCTTC. Its translation is CASSPGTLMANEQFF.